The text below deals with one T cell receptor (beta chain). This sample was included in a study of sequential checkpoint blockade in melanoma. Overall study: First-line arms were nivolumab then ipilimumab, or the reverse, randomized 1:1.

Only in-frame clones appear in the TCRdb table, and some are missing; sequencing was by immunoSEQ multiplex PCR. The data contain under 15,000 clones, roughly 79% of them seen just once; the ten biggest clones take up about three fifths. In germline, CDR1 is MNHNY, CDR2 SVGAGI (reference sequence). This CDR3 comprises 14 residues. Deletions cut 6 bases from V and 1 base from J, with 12 bases between. The treatment: randomized to nivolumab then ipilimumab (arm A) or the reverse (arm B). The origin of this receptor is a human donor with melanoma. The sequences come from CD8+ T cells sorted from blood (inferred from file names), collected from a patient given nivolumab and ipilimumab in sequence. The rearrangement links TRBV6-6 to TRBJ1-1, with a weak D call TRBD1 (5 bases). The chain's CDR3 is CASRKTAWNTEAFF. The CDR3 DNA sequence: TGTGCCAGCAGGAAGACAGCCTGGAACACTGAAGCTTTCTTT.